This TCR beta chain emerged from a study of blood T cell repertoires in COVID-19. Overall study context: Samples of COVID-19 (acute and convalescent) were obtained from the United States, Italy and Spain.

TCRdb keeps only in-frame clones here, not all; method: immunoSEQ multiplex PCR. The table has about 80,000 clones, 82% seen once; the top ten hold 27%. Trimming took 3 bases from V and 4 from J; bases not matched to a gene: 10. Germline V gives CDR1 SGHDT, CDR2 YYEEEE. The CDR3 spans 16 residues. Sequenced input: peripheral blood. The TCR originated in a human donor in a cohort sampled during active COVID-19. The chain has TRBV5-6 and TRBJ2-1; 7 bases fit TRBD2. The CDR3 DNA is TGTGCCAGCAGCTCCCCCACGGGGGGAAGGTACAATGAGCAGTTCTTC. This translates into CASSSPTGGRYNEQFF.